A selection of T cell receptor beta chains follows, all from one sample in a study of cytomegalovirus exposure and HLA in healthy donors. Only in-frame clones appear in the TCRdb table, and some are missing; sequencing was by immunoSEQ multiplex PCR. The sample comprises fewer than 200,000 clones, about three quarters of which are singletons, and approximately 0.76% rests with the top ten. The sequenced material came from PBMCs. These receptors were collected from a female donor in good health and CMV-seronegative. The CDR3 runs from the conserved cysteine through the conserved F or W. Fields, in order: D gene, J gene, clone size, V gene, CDR3 protein, CDR3 DNA. A D gene is named only where the DNA matches it firmly. Where a row states a size, it is once, few, many or the class of an expanded clone; other rows omit it.

d_gene: TRBD1
j_gene: TRBJ1-4
abundance: .
v_gene: TRBV6-5
CDR3aa: CATRVQGAGGEKLFF
CDR3nt: TGTGCCACCCGAGTCCAGGGGGCAGGAGGTGAAAAACTGTTTTTT

d_gene: .
j_gene: TRBJ2-5
abundance: .
v_gene: TRBV4-3
CDR3aa: CATSSGLQETQYF
CDR3nt: TGCGCCACCAGCAGCGGTTTACAAGAGACCCAGTACTTC

d_gene: TRBD1
j_gene: TRBJ2-1
abundance: once
v_gene: TRBV7-9
CDR3aa: CASSLVTGWYNEQFF
CDR3nt: TGTGCCAGCAGCTTAGTGACAGGGTGGTACAATGAGCAGTTCTTC

d_gene: TRBD1
j_gene: TRBJ2-7
abundance: few
v_gene: TRBV4-2
CDR3aa: CASSRTGELWYEQYF
CDR3nt: TGTGCCAGCAGCCGGACAGGGGAATTGTGGTACGAGCAGTACTTC

d_gene: .
j_gene: TRBJ2-7
abundance: .
v_gene: TRBV2
CDR3aa: CANRIDGSSYEQYF
CDR3nt: TGTGCCAACCGAATTGACGGGAGCTCCTACGAGCAGTACTTC

d_gene: .
j_gene: TRBJ1-1
abundance: .
v_gene: TRBV7-9
CDR3aa: CASSLAPPRKVKRSFF
CDR3nt: TGTGCCAGCAGCTTAGCTCCCCCGCGGAAGGTGAAGAGGTCTTTCTTT

d_gene: .
j_gene: TRBJ1-2
abundance: .
v_gene: TRBV5-5
CDR3aa: CASSLRVQGSYGYTF
CDR3nt: TGTGCCAGCAGCTTGAGGGTGCAGGGGTCCTATGGCTACACCTTC

d_gene: .
j_gene: TRBJ2-7
abundance: .
v_gene: TRBV7-2
CDR3aa: CASGLGNSYEQYF
CDR3nt: TGTGCCAGCGGTCTGGGCAACTCCTACGAGCAGTACTTC

d_gene: .
j_gene: TRBJ1-2
abundance: .
v_gene: TRBV6-1
CDR3aa: CASTSLYGYTF
CDR3nt: TGTGCCAGCACGTCCCTATATGGCTACACCTTC

d_gene: .
j_gene: TRBJ1-5
abundance: few
v_gene: TRBV6-1
CDR3aa: CASSHIYDQPQHF
CDR3nt: TGTGCCAGCAGCCACATTTACGATCAGCCCCAGCATTTT

d_gene: .
j_gene: TRBJ2-7
abundance: .
v_gene: TRBV14
CDR3aa: CASSRKGGGASFVQYF
CDR3nt: TGTGCCAGCAGCCGAAAAGGGGGCGGGGCGAGTTTTGTGCAGTACTTC

d_gene: TRBD1
j_gene: TRBJ2-3
abundance: few
v_gene: TRBV6-4
CDR3aa: CASSDSGATGGWDTQYF
CDR3nt: TGTGCCAGCAGTGACTCAGGCGCGACAGGGGGCTGGGATACGCAGTATTTT

d_gene: TRBD2
j_gene: TRBJ2-7
abundance: .
v_gene: TRBV5-4
CDR3aa: CASSGTRGSYEQYF
CDR3nt: TGTGCCAGCAGCGGGACTAGGGGGTCCTACGAGCAGTACTTC

d_gene: .
j_gene: TRBJ2-1
abundance: .
v_gene: TRBV7-3
CDR3aa: CASSPGLGGNEQFF
CDR3nt: TGTGCCAGCAGCCCCGGACTCGGGGGCAATGAGCAGTTCTTC

d_gene: TRBD2
j_gene: TRBJ2-3
abundance: .
v_gene: TRBV29-1
CDR3aa: CSVERTSGTDTQYF
CDR3nt: TGCAGCGTTGAGAGGACTAGCGGGACAGATACGCAGTATTTT

d_gene: TRBD1
j_gene: TRBJ1-4
abundance: few
v_gene: TRBV12-5
CDR3aa: CASGVGTANEKLFF
CDR3nt: TGTGCTAGTGGTGTAGGGACAGCTAATGAAAAACTGTTTTTT

d_gene: TRBD2
j_gene: TRBJ2-3
abundance: .
v_gene: TRBV5-4
CDR3aa: CASSLGASGGTDTQYF
CDR3nt: TGTGCCAGCAGCTTGGGGGCTAGCGGGGGCACAGATACGCAGTATTTT

d_gene: TRBD1
j_gene: TRBJ1-2
abundance: .
v_gene: TRBV2
CDR3aa: CASSEALLYRGTANYGYTF
CDR3nt: TGTGCCAGCAGTGAAGCGCTTCTTTACAGGGGGACGGCTAACTATGGCTACACCTTC

d_gene: TRBD1
j_gene: TRBJ1-2
abundance: few
v_gene: TRBV7-3
CDR3aa: CASSLLGTGHGYTF
CDR3nt: TGTGCCAGCAGCTTACTTGGGACAGGGCATGGCTACACCTTC

d_gene: TRBD1
j_gene: TRBJ2-7
abundance: .
v_gene: TRBV11-3
CDR3aa: CASSLGTGVGYEQYF
CDR3nt: TGTGCCAGCAGCTTGGGGACAGGGGTGGGATACGAGCAGTACTTC

d_gene: .
j_gene: TRBJ1-6
abundance: once
v_gene: TRBV5-4
CDR3aa: CASSLPGGAPLHF
CDR3nt: TGTGCCAGCAGCTTGCCTGGAGGGGCACCCCTCCACTTT

d_gene: .
j_gene: TRBJ2-5
abundance: .
v_gene: TRBV18
CDR3aa: CASSPRRDGTQYF
CDR3nt: TGTGCCAGCTCACCAAGGCGGGATGGGACCCAGTACTTC